The rows below give T cell receptor beta chains drawn from one sample of a study of blood T cell repertoires in COVID-19. Data came from immunoSEQ multiplex PCR; TCRdb stores just in-frame clones and leaves some out. This sample carries 95,000 to 100,000 clones, around 87% of them seen once, and the ten largest clones take around a tenth. Sequencing input: peripheral blood. The origin of the receptors is a woman under 40 with acute or convalescent COVID-19. The CDR3 runs from the conserved cysteine through the conserved F or W. Each record gives: V gene, clone size, D gene, J gene, CDR3 DNA, CDR3 protein. D genes are given only for firm matches. Size is omitted from some rows. Given values are once, few, many or a class for expanded clones.

>TRBV5-1|.|TRBD1|TRBJ2-1
TGCGCCAGCAGCTCCCCAGGGGGTTCTTACCGGAAAGAAGTGGGTGAGCAGTTCTTC
CASSSPGGSYRKEVGEQFF
>TRBV2|few|TRBD1|TRBJ1-5
TGTGCCAGCAGGGCCCCTGGGACAGGCCACAATCAGCCCCAGCATTTT
CASRAPGTGHNQPQHF
>TRBV7-2|.|.|TRBJ2-7
TGTGCCAGCAGCTTAGGGGGCACCGTCTACGAGCAGTACTTC
CASSLGGTVYEQYF
>TRBV25-1|.|.|TRBJ1-1
TGTGCCAGCAGTGAATTTGCAGGGATGAACACTGAAGCTTTCTTT
CASSEFAGMNTEAFF
>TRBV28|.|TRBD1|TRBJ2-7
TGTGCCAGCAGTTTCAGAGGGACAGGTAACTACGAGCAGTACTTC
CASSFRGTGNYEQYF
>TRBV7-9|.|TRBD1|TRBJ1-2
TGTGCCAGCAGCTTAGCTCGTGACTGGGACAGGGTAGCCTATGGCTACACCTTC
CASSLARDWDRVAYGYTF
>TRBV12-3/TRBV12-4|.|.|TRBJ1-4
TGTGCCAGCAGTTTTGGCCCACAGGGAAAACTGTTTTTT
CASSFGPQGKLFF
>TRBV6-5|.|.|TRBJ1-5
TGTGCCAGCAGTTACGACAGGTATCGGCCCCAGCATTTT
CASSYDRYRPQHF
>TRBV29-1|.|.|TRBJ1-3
TGCAGCGTTGAAGATCAACAGGGCCTCGTCTCTGGAAACACCATATATTTT
CSVEDQQGLVSGNTIYF
>TRBV6-5|.|TRBD2|TRBJ2-1
TGTGCCAGCAGTTTGACCGGGGGGTCCGGATACAATGAGCAGTTCTTC
CASSLTGGSGYNEQFF
>TRBV13|.|TRBD1|TRBJ2-7
TGTGCCAGCAGCTCCCGGGACAGGGGCAACGAGCAGTACTTC
CASSSRDRGNEQYF
>TRBV11-3|.|TRBD1|TRBJ2-2
TGTGCCAGGTCGGGACAGGGATTCACCGGGGAGCTGTTTTTT
CARSGQGFTGELFF
>TRBV20-1|.|TRBD1|TRBJ1-5
TGCAGTACAGGGGTTAAGCCCCAGCATTTT
CSTGVKPQHF
>TRBV18|.|TRBD2|TRBJ2-1
TGTGCCAGCTCACCTAAGGGGACTAGCGGGGGCCCCTTATCCTACAATGAGCAGTTCTTC
CASSPKGTSGGPLSYNEQFF
>TRBV2|.|TRBD1|TRBJ1-6
TGTGCCATCGACGAGAGACAGGGCCTGAATAATTCACCCCTCCACTTT
CAIDERQGLNNSPLHF
>TRBV27|.|.|TRBJ2-7
TGTGCCAGCAGTCCCTGGGCGGGGGCCGGCGAGCAGTACTTC
CASSPWAGAGEQYF
>TRBV29-1|.|.|TRBJ1-2
TGCAGCGTTGAATACGGGTTCTATGGCTACACCTTC
CSVEYGFYGYTF
>TRBV5-6|.|.|TRBJ1-4
TGTGCCAGCAGCTTGGTGCGGGGTGAAAAACTGTTTTTT
CASSLVRGEKLFF
>TRBV5-1|.|.|TRBJ1-4
TGCGCCAGCAGCCCAGGGTTCGTCTGGGGGGATTGGGATGAAAAACTGTTTTTT
CASSPGFVWGDWDEKLFF
>TRBV7-9|.|TRBD2|TRBJ2-1
TGTGCCAGCAGCGGGTGGACTAGCGGGTCCTACAATGAGCAGTTCTTC
CASSGWTSGSYNEQFF
>TRBV18|.|.|TRBJ2-3
TGTGCCAGCTCACCCTCCGCAGGGGGGATGACAGATACGCAGTATTTT
CASSPSAGGMTDTQYF
>TRBV29-1|.|.|TRBJ2-2
TGCAGCGCCCGGACAGTGAACACCGGGGAGCTGTTTTTT
CSARTVNTGELFF
>TRBV7-9|once|.|TRBJ2-2
TGTGCCAGCAGCTTAATCTCTGGTGAGACCGGGGAGCTGTTTTTT
CASSLISGETGELFF
>TRBV5-6|.|.|TRBJ2-7
TGTGCCAGCGGGGCCTTTAGCTACGAGCAGTACTTC
CASGAFSYEQYF
>TRBV18|.|TRBD1|TRBJ1-1
TGTGCCAGCTCACGGACAGGGTCGAACACTGAAGCTTTCTTT
CASSRTGSNTEAFF